The clone carrying this T cell receptor (beta chain) is a singleton in its sample. With 6 bases clipped from V and 7 bases from J, the junction kept 7 bases outside the gene matches. This CDR3 is 14 amino acids long. Germline V lookup: CDR1 KGHSH, CDR2 LQKENI. This entry is derived from a study of T-cell memory formation after mild COVID-19. From the 5' RACE reads, TCRdb called clonotypes with MiXCR, one entry per CDR3 protein. The sample has some 410,000 distinct CDR3 sequences; 23% are singletons. This receptor was taken from an adult woman who had mild COVID-19 (a few samples of this study predate the infection). Cell type and time point are not known. The sample comprised PBMCs or a T cell subset sorted from them (not recorded which). The chain has TRBV18 and TRBJ1-4; 8 nucleotides align to TRBD1. CDR3 amino acids: CASSHGQGSEKLFF. The CDR3 DNA follows: TGTGCCAGCTCCCACGGACAGGGAAGTGAAAAACTGTTTTTT.